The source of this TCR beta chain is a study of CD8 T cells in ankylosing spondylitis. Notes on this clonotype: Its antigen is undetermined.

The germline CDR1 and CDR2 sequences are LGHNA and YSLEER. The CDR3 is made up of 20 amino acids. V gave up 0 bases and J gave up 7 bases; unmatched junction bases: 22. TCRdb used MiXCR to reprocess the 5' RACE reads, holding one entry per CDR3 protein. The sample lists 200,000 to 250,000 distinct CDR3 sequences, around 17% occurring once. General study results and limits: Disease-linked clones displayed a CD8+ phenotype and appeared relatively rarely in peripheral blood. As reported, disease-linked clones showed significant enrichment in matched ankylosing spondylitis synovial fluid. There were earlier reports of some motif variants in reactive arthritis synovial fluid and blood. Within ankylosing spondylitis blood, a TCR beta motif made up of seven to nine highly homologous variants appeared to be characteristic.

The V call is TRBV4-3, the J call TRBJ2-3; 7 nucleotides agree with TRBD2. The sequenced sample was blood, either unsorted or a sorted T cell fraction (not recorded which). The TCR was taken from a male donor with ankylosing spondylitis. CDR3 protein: CASSQDLDRIGGTTHYTQYF. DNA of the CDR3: TGCGCCAGCAGCCAAGATCTAGACAGAATCGGGGGGACTACCCACTATACGCAGTATTTT.